The clone carrying this T cell receptor beta chain was detected only once. This sample is drawn from a study of blood T cell repertoires in COVID-19. Whole-study context: Whether acute or convalescent, the COVID-19 samples came from the United States, Italy and Spain.

How the authors handled the data: Amplification with reference gene primers provided the estimates of nucleated cell counts. Some clones are missing from TCRdb's copy, which holds only in-frame ones; the method was immunoSEQ multiplex PCR. Clonal size and the V and J genes are those of that table, whereas D and trimming came from the DNA. The sample contains about 260,000 clones, approximately 85% of which appear only once. This CDR3 spans 13 amino acids. V was trimmed by 4 bases and J by 4 bases, leaving 10 bases between them. Germline assignment: CDR1 KGHSH and CDR2 LQKENI. Specimen: PBMCs or T cells enriched from blood (not recorded which). The gene calls are TRBV18 and TRBJ2-5, with a tentative D call TRBD1 (6 bases). This TCR came from a woman aged 50 to 60 who had recovered from COVID-19. The CDR3 DNA is TGTGCCAGCTCACTTTCACAGGGAGAGACCCAGTACTTC. Protein: CASSLSQGETQYF.